The 22 T cell receptor beta chains reported below all come from one sample, sequenced in a study of T-cell memory formation after mild COVID-19. In TCRdb, the 5' RACE reads were re-called with MiXCR into one record per CDR3 protein. The data show 280,000 or so distinct CDR3 sequences, around 8% seen once. Sequencing input: PBMCs or a T cell subset sorted from them (not recorded which). Receptors were obtained from a man younger than 35 who had mild COVID-19 (a few samples of this study predate the infection). Cell type and time point are not known.

This clonotype was counted only a few times. The J gene is TRBJ2-3, the V gene TRBV30, with no clear D. CDR1 and CDR2 from the germline V gene are GTSNPN and SVGIG (reference sequence). With 6 bases removed from V and 6 bases from J, the gap between germline ends came to 7 bases. This CDR3 comprises 10 residues. The CDR3 spells CACQTDTQYF. The CDR3, as DNA: TGTGCCTGCCAGACGGATACGCAGTATTTT.

This clonotype was counted at least ten times. The rearrangement links TRBV12-3 or TRBV12-4 to TRBJ1-1; a weak D match, TRBD1 (6 bases). The length of the CDR3 is 15 residues. V lost 5 bases, J lost 2 bases, and 15 bases lay in between. The DNA for the CDR3 is TGTGCCAGCAGTGGGGGAGAGGGGGGTAACACTGAAGCTTTCTTT. Translation gives CASSGGEGGNTEAFF.

V gene TRBV20-1 combines with J gene TRBJ1-4; D gene unclear. Trimming pared 1 base from V and 8 bases from J, leaving 8 bases between. Germline values: CDR1 DFQATT, CDR2 SNEGSKA (reference sequence). The CDR3 covers 12 residues. The CDR3 reads CSARGIQEKLFF. The CDR3 DNA reads as TGCAGTGCTAGAGGGATACAAGAAAAACTGTTTTTT.

This chain joins TRBV20-1 and TRBJ2-7; 10 bases are shared with TRBD2. The CDR3 runs 15 residues. Germline V CDR1 and CDR2: DFQATT, SNEGSKA (reference sequence). With 6 bases clipped from V and 2 bases from J, the junction kept 10 bases outside the gene matches. The chain's CDR3 is CSASLTSGVAYEQYF. For the CDR3, the DNA is TGCAGTGCGAGCCTTACTAGCGGGGTAGCCTACGAGCAGTACTTC.

This chain connects TRBV5-1 to TRBJ2-1; D gene unclear. V dropped 0 bases and J dropped 0 bases, with 4 bases sitting between them. Germline lookup yields CDR1 SGHRS and CDR2 YFSETQ. The CDR3 consists of 14 residues. CDR3 in amino acids: CASSLGVSYNEQFF. In DNA form, the CDR3 reads TGCGCCAGCAGCTTGGGGGTCTCCTACAATGAGCAGTTCTTC.

A few counts support this clonotype. The chain employs TRBV9 and TRBJ2-1; D remains unclear. The CDR3 is 13 residues long. The germline CDR1 and CDR2 sequences are SGDLS and YYNGEE. With 0 bases removed from V and 3 bases from J, the gap between germline ends came to 4 bases. DNA for the CDR3: TGTGCCAGCAGCGTAGGAAACTACAATGAGCAGTTCTTC. This translates into CASSVGNYNEQFF.

This clonotype was found a few times. The rearrangement joins TRBV7-9 to TRBJ2-6; D is ambiguous. Germline V gene data show CDR1 as SEHNR and CDR2 as FQNEAQ (reference sequence). Trimming stripped 7 bases from V and 0 bases from J, with 10 bases between. The CDR3 length is 15 residues. CDR3 sequence reads: CASTVVLSGANVLTF. CDR3 in DNA: TGTGCCAGCACTGTTGTACTCTCTGGGGCCAACGTCCTGACTTTC.

This clonotype has more than one count but fewer than ten. The V call is TRBV28, the J call TRBJ2-7; a possible D gene is TRBD2 (6 bases). The CDR3 totals 14 residues. Germline CDR1 reads MDHEN; CDR2 reads SYDVKM. Trimming pared 3 bases from V and 4 bases from J, leaving 13 bases between. The CDR3 DNA follows: TGTGCCAGCAGTTTCGGGGGATCAAGGTACGAGCAGTACTTC. Translated: CASSFGGSRYEQYF. Full variable domain (missing parts from reference TRBV28 and TRBJ2-7): DVKVTQSSRYLVKRTGEKVFLECVQDMDHENMFWYRQDPGLGLRLIYFSYDVKMKEKGDIPEGYSVSREKKERFSLILESASTNQTSMYLCASSFGGSRYEQYFGPGTRLTVT.

This clonotype was observed a few times. This chain connects TRBV5-1 to TRBJ1-2; TRBD1 matches 8 bases. Germline values: CDR1 SGHRS, CDR2 YFSETQ. The CDR3 loop spans 18 amino acids. After removal of 4 bases from V and 4 bases from J, the junction contained 18 bases not matched to a gene. The CDR3 loop is CASSPGQGERGVRYGYTF. In nucleotides, the CDR3 is TGCGCCAGCAGCCCCGGACAGGGTGAACGTGGAGTGCGCTATGGCTACACCTTC.

This clonotype was observed a few times. The chain has TRBV7-8 and TRBJ2-7; 9 bases map to TRBD1. Per the germline V gene, CDR1 is SGHVS and CDR2 is FQNEAQ. The V and J ends lost 11 bases and 3 bases, in that order; junction bases with no gene match: 8. CDR3 length: 13 amino acids. CDR3 protein: CAVQQGAVYEQYF. The CDR3 coding sequence is TGTGCCGTGCAACAGGGGGCGGTCTACGAGCAGTACTTC.

The chain recombines TRBV20-1 with TRBJ2-3, with D perhaps TRBD1 (6 bases). The V end lost 0 bases, the J end lost 0 bases, and 13 bases lay between the germline ends. The CDR3 is made up of 16 amino acids. Germline assignment: CDR1 DFQATT and CDR2 SNEGSKA (reference sequence). CDR3: CSAREVVGASTDTQYF. The DNA of the CDR3 is TGCAGTGCTAGAGAAGTGGTGGGGGCCAGCACAGATACGCAGTATTTT.

In its sample, this clonotype was seen a few times. The J gene is TRBJ1-6, the V gene TRBV6-5; the match to TRBD1 covers 7 bases. The CDR3 sequence is 13 residues long. Losses at the gene ends were 5 bases for V and 7 bases for J; bases not matched to a gene: 2. The germline V gene encodes CDR1 MNHEY and CDR2 SVGAGI. In DNA form, the CDR3 reads TGTGCCAGCAGTCGACAGGGAAATTCACCCCTCCACTTT. As protein: CASSRQGNSPLHF.

Ten or more counts support this clonotype. This chain joins TRBV7-9 and TRBJ2-1; D is uncertain. V gave up 5 bases and J gave up 10 bases, with 12 bases separating them. The CDR3 contains 12 residues. Germline assignment: CDR1 SEHNR and CDR2 FQNEAQ (reference sequence). CDR3 DNA sequence: TGTGCCAGCAGCGATGAGGCCCCCGAGCAGTTCTTC. Protein sequence: CASSDEAPEQFF.

This clonotype was counted a few times. This sequence joins TRBV6-2 or TRBV6-3 and TRBJ1-1; no clear D gene. V was pared by 4 bases and J by 0 bases, with 15 bases between. This CDR3 contains 16 residues. Germline-derived CDR1 and CDR2 are MNHEY and SVGEGT. The chain's CDR3 is CASSSPLGRLNTEAFF. The CDR3 bases are TGTGCCAGCAGTTCCCCCCTGGGGAGACTGAACACTGAAGCTTTCTTT.

This clonotype has a handful of counts. The chain links TRBV5-1 to TRBJ1-1, with D maybe TRBD1 (5 bases). CDR3 length: 14 residues. The V and J ends lost 4 bases and 4 bases respectively, with 14 bases between them. Germline loops: CDR1 SGHRS, CDR2 YFSETQ. CDR3 in amino acids: CASSRPGLRTEAFF. CDR3 coding DNA: TGCGCCAGCAGCCGCCCAGGGCTTCGCACTGAAGCTTTCTTT.

This clonotype has a handful of counts. J is TRBJ2-4 and V is TRBV4-3, with a weak D call TRBD1 (5 bases). From germline, CDR1 is LGHNA and CDR2 YSLEER. This CDR3 is built from 16 residues. Trimming took 1 base from V and 6 from J, leaving 16 bases between them. CDR3 sequence reads: CASSQAPVVTGNIQYF. The DNA for the CDR3 is TGCGCCAGCAGCCAAGCCCCAGTTGTAACAGGAAACATTCAGTACTTC.

This clonotype was seen at least ten times. V usage is TRBV5-1 and J usage is TRBJ2-5; D unresolved. With 4 bases removed from V and 1 base from J, the gap between germline ends came to 2 bases. Germline V lookup: CDR1 SGHRS, CDR2 YFSETQ. The CDR3 is made up of 11 amino acids. CDR3 DNA sequence: TGCGCCAGCAGCGGCCAAGAGACCCAGTACTTC. Its protein product is CASSGQETQYF.

This clonotype was picked up a small number of times. The chain is built from TRBV7-2 and TRBJ2-5, with TRBD2 matching 11 bases. After removal of 3 bases from V and 4 bases from J, the junction contained 4 bases not matched to a gene. This CDR3 contains 15 residues. Germline V gives CDR1 SGHTA, CDR2 FQGNSA. In DNA form, the CDR3 reads TGTGCCAGCAGCTTCCCAACTAGCGGGGGAGAGACCCAGTACTTC. Its protein is CASSFPTSGGETQYF.

The chain employs TRBV6-5 and TRBJ2-1; TRBD2 might be the D (5 bases). Trimming removed 0 bases from V and 15 bases from J, with 15 bases in between. Germline V lookup: CDR1 MNHEY, CDR2 SVGAGI. The CDR3 runs to 13 residues. This chain's CDR3 is CASSYSVEDSPFF. CDR3 nucleotides: TGTGCCAGCAGTTACTCGGTTGAGGACTCCCCGTTCTTC.

CDR3 DNA: TGCGCCAGCGGGGGGGACCGAACGAACTATGGCTACACCTTC. Protein product: CASGGDRTNYGYTF. This chain connects TRBV5-1 to TRBJ1-2; tentative D call: TRBD1 (5 bases). The germline V gene has CDR1 SGHRS and CDR2 YFSETQ. CDR3 length: 14 residues. The ends were cut back, 7 bases at V and 2 bases at J, with 15 bases in the middle.

This chain connects TRBV5-1 to TRBJ2-1, with D tentatively TRBD2 (6 bases). The CDR3 is made up of 18 amino acids. Trimming pared 0 bases from V and 0 bases from J, leaving 16 bases between. Germline V gives CDR1 SGHRS, CDR2 YFSETQ. The chain's CDR3 is CASSLVRRERDSYNEQFF. The CDR3 nucleotides are TGCGCCAGCAGCTTGGTAAGGCGGGAAAGGGACTCCTACAATGAGCAGTTCTTC.

This chain uses TRBV5-1 with TRBJ2-1, with D perhaps matching TRBD2 (5 bases). This CDR3 is 17 amino acids long. Germline CDR1 and CDR2: SGHRS and YFSETQ. Deletions cut 5 bases from V and 0 bases from J, with 18 bases between. CDR3 DNA sequence: TGCGCCAGCAGTCCTCACGGGTCGGGGAGCTCCTACAATGAGCAGTTCTTC. Amino acid sequence: CASSPHGSGSSYNEQFF. The complete variable domain, with remaining parts taken from reference TRBV5-1 and TRBJ2-1, reads KAGVTQTPRYLIKTRGQQVTLSCSPISGHRSVSWYQQTPGQGLQFLFEYFSETQRNKGNFPGRFSGRQFSNSRSEMNVSTLELGDSALYLCASSPHGSGSSYNEQFFGPGTRLTVL.